The 8 T cell receptor beta chains below were found in one sample sequenced in a study of blood T cells in healthy people across ages. Sample-barcoded 5' priming and a J-beta primer mix drove a second PCR of about 6 to 11 cycles. Each CDR3 protein gets one entry after TCRdb re-called the 5' RACE reads with MiXCR. Of about 720,000 distinct CDR3 sequences in the sample, around a fifth are singletons; the top ten hold about 22%. The sample comprised blood. Receptors originate from a man between 65 and 85 years old in good health.

This clonotype was observed a handful of times. This chain connects TRBV5-6 to TRBJ2-5; tentative D call: TRBD2 (5 bases). CDR1 SGHDT and CDR2 YYEEEE come from the germline V gene. Trimming removed 4 bases from V and 5 bases from J, with 15 bases in between. The CDR3 runs to 14 residues. The CDR3 protein is CASSRERRVETQYF. CDR3 coding DNA: TGTGCCAGCAGCAGGGAGCGACGAGTGGAGACCCAGTACTTC.

This chain connects TRBV5-1 to TRBJ2-3; the D is unclear. The CDR3 loop spans 15 amino acids. Germline CDR1 reads SGHRS; CDR2 reads YFSETQ. Trimming cost V 0 bases and J 0 bases, with 8 bases left between them. As DNA, the CDR3 is TGCGCCAGCAGCTTGGGACCGCAAAGCACAGATACGCAGTATTTT. Translated: CASSLGPQSTDTQYF.

The table lists this clonotype with a few counts. The rearrangement links TRBV29-1 to TRBJ2-5, with a possible D match to TRBD1 (5 bases). The DNA end is a closer match to TRBJ2-7, so the J assignment may be wrong. CDR1 SQVTM and CDR2 ANQGSEA come from the germline V gene. The CDR3 runs 13 residues. The CDR3 DNA follows: TGCAGCGTTAAGGGGCCCAACTCCTACGAGCAGTACTTC. Translated: CSVKGPNSYEQYF.

At least ten counts were recorded for this clonotype. V and J are TRBV7-9 and TRBJ2-5; either TRBD1 or TRBD2 may supply D (5 bases each). The J call is in doubt because the DNA end fits TRBJ2-7 better. The V gene's germline CDR1 is SEHNR and CDR2 FQNEAQ (reference sequence). The CDR3 consists of 13 residues. The DNA for the CDR3 is TGTGCCAGCAGCTTAGAAGGGACGGGCGAGCAGTACGTC. It translates to CASSLEGTGEQYV.

The gene calls are TRBV28 and TRBJ2-2; tentatively, D is TRBD1 or TRBD2 (5 bases each). The CDR3 has 15 amino acids. Deletions cut 2 bases from V and 9 bases from J, with 16 bases between. Germline CDR1 and CDR2: MDHEN and SYDVKM. CDR3 loop: CASSLRRRERRELFF. The DNA of the CDR3 is TGTGCCAGCAGTTTAAGGCGCAGGGAGCGTCGGGAGCTGTTTTTT.

In its sample, this clonotype was seen a few times. The rearrangement joins TRBV12-3 or TRBV12-4 to TRBJ1-2; TRBD1 aligns across 7 bases. The J segment lost 8 bases and the V segment lost 7 bases, leaving 13 bases of the junction unmatched. The CDR3 covers 14 residues. The CDR3 sequence: CASTPQGGKRGYTF. The CDR3 coding sequence is TGTGCCAGCACCCCCCAGGGGGGTAAACGGGGCTACACCTTC.

This clonotype was counted a few times. This rearrangement joins TRBV5-1 to TRBJ1-4, with D possibly TRBD1 on 6 matching bases. V lost 0 bases, J lost 8 bases, and 11 bases lay in between. This CDR3 comprises 14 residues. From germline, CDR1 is SGHRS and CDR2 YFSETQ. The CDR3 spells CASSLAQGREKLFF. In nucleotides, the CDR3 is TGCGCCAGCAGCTTGGCCCAGGGGAGGGAAAAACTGTTTTTT.

The CDR3 sequence: CASSSLQGTEQYF. The CDR3 DNA follows: TGCGCCAGCAGCTCCCTGCAGGGCACCGAGCAGTACTTC. This sequence joins TRBV5-1 and TRBJ2-7; D perhaps matches TRBD1 (5 bases). Trimming cost V 3 bases and J 6 bases, with 13 bases left between them. This CDR3 is 13 amino acids long. In germline, CDR1 is SGHRS, CDR2 YFSETQ.